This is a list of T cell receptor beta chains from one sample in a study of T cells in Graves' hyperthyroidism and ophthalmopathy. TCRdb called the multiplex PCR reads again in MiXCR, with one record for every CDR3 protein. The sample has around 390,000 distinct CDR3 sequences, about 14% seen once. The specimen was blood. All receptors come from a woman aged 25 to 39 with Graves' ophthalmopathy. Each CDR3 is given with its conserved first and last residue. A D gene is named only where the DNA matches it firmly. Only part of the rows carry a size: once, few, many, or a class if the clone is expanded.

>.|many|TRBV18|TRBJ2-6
CASSPPGSSGANVLTF
TGTGCCAGCTCACCACCAGGGTCGTCTGGGGCCAACGTCCTGACTTTC
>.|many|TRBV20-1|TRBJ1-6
CSAGRSPPGSSYNSPLHF
TGCAGTGCAGGTAGAAGCCCACCAGGGAGCTCCTATAATTCACCCCTCCACTTT
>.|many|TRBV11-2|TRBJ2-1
CASSHIGDEQFF
TGTGCCAGCAGCCATATTGGTGATGAGCAGTTCTTC
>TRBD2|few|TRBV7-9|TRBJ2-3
CASSRQTGLAGAKDTQYF
TGTGCCAGCAGTCGCCAAACGGGACTAGCGGGGGCGAAAGATACGCAGTATTTT
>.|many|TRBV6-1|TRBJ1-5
CASSHGGNSNQPQHF
TGTGCCAGCAGTCATGGGGGAAATAGCAATCAGCCCCAGCATTTT
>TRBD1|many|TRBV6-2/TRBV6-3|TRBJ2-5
CASRAYRRQGRQETQYF
TGTGCCAGCAGAGCCTACCGACGACAGGGGAGGCAAGAGACCCAGTACTTC
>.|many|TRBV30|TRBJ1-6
CAWTSTALHNSPLHF
TGTGCCTGGACTAGCACAGCGCTCCATAATTCACCCCTCCACTTT
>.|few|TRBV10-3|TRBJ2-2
CAILPRSGELFF
TGTGCCATCCTTCCGCGATCCGGGGAGCTGTTTTTT
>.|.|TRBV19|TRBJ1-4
CATRTATNEKLFF
TGTGCCACCAGGACGGCAACTAATGAAAAACTGTTTTTT
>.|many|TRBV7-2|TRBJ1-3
CASSSQSGNTIYF
TGTGCCAGCAGCTCCCAATCTGGAAACACCATATATTTT
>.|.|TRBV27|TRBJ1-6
CASSPGHARLNSPLHF
TGTGCCAGCAGTCCGGGACACGCAAGACTAAATTCACCCCTCCACTTT
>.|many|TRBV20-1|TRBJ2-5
CSAQNQETQYF
TGCAGTGCACAAAACCAAGAGACCCAGTACTTC
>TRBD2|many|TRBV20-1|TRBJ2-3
CSAPLQTSGGSAGDTQYF
TGCAGTGCTCCACTCCAGACTAGCGGGGGTTCAGCAGGAGATACGCAGTATTTT
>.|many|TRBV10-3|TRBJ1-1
CAISESGQGFGAFF
TGTGCCATCAGTGAGTCGGGGCAGGGCTTCGGAGCTTTCTTT
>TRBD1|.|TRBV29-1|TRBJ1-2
CSGGQGGHGYTF
TGCAGCGGCGGACAGGGTGGCCATGGCTACACCTTC
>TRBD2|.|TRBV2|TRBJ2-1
CASSEDSTSGESSYNEQFF
TGTGCCAGCAGTGAAGACTCGACTAGCGGGGAGAGCTCCTACAATGAGCAGTTCTTC
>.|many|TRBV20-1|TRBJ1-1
CSARGHGGRATEAFF
TGCAGTGCTAGAGGACACGGGGGCAGAGCCACTGAAGCTTTCTTT
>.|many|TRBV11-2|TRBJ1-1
CASSQTTGFFHTEAFF
TGTGCCAGCAGCCAAACGACAGGTTTCTTTCACACTGAAGCTTTCTTT
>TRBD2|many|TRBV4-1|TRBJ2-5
CASSLFPGLAKETQYF
TGCGCCAGCAGCCTTTTCCCGGGACTAGCAAAAGAGACCCAGTACTTC
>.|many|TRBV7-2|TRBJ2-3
CASSSRTSSTDTQYF
TGTGCCAGCAGCTCTAGGACATCTAGCACAGATACGCAGTATTTT
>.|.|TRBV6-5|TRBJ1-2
CASSYGGEGYTF
TGTGCCAGCAGTTACGGGGGGGAGGGCTACACCTTC
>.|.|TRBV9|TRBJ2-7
CASSASKDIYEQYF
TGTGCCAGCAGCGCATCCAAGGACATCTACGAGCAGTACTTC
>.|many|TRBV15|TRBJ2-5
CATSRDRIQETQYF
TGTGCCACCAGCAGAGATAGGATCCAAGAGACCCAGTACTTC
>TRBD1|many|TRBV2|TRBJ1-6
CASRNSGTGGGSPLHF
TGTGCCAGCAGGAACTCCGGGACAGGGGGAGGATCACCCCTCCACTTT
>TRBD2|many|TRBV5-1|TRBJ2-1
CASSLGGLANYNEQFF
TGCGCCAGCAGCTTGGGGGGACTAGCCAACTACAATGAGCAGTTCTTC
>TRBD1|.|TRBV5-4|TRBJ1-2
CASSEGQGFGYTF
TGTGCCAGCAGCGAGGGACAGGGGTTTGGCTACACCTTC
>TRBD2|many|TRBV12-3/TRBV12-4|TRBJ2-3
CASRSRGVSTDTQYF
TGTGCCAGCAGGTCCCGGGGGGTCAGCACAGATACGCAGTATTTT
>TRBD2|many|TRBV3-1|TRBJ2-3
CASSRGRGGVADTQYF
TGTGCCAGCAGCCGCGGCCGCGGGGGAGTGGCAGATACGCAGTATTTT
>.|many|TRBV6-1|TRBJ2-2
CASIHLTSTGELFF
TGTGCCAGCATCCACCTGACTAGCACCGGGGAGCTGTTTTTT
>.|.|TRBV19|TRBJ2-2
CATPTQNTGELFF
TGTGCCACCCCAACACAAAACACCGGGGAGCTGTTTTTT
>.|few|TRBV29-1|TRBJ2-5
CSARSGETQYF
TGCAGCGCCCGGTCGGGGGAGACCCAGTACTTC
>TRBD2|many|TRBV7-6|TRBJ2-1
CASSLGAGTSIYNEQFF
TGTGCCAGCAGCTTAGGGGCCGGGACTAGCATATACAATGAGCAGTTCTTC